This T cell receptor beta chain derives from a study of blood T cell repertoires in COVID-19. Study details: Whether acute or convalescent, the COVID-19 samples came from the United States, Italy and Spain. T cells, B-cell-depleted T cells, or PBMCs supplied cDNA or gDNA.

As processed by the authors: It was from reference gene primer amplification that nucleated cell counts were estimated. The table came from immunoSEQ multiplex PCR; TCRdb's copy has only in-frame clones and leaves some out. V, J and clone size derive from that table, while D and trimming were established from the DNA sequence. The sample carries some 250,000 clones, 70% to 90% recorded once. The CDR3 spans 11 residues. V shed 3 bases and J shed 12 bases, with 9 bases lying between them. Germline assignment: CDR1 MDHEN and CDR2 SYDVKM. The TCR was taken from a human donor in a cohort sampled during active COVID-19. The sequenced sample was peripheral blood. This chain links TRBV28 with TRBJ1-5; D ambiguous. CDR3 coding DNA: TGTGCCAGCAGTTTGGCGGGTTTCCAGCATTTT. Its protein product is CASSLAGFQHF.